What follows are 24 T cell receptor beta chains derived from one specimen sequenced in a study of cytomegalovirus exposure and HLA in healthy donors. PCR used 60 Vbeta primers and 13 Jbeta primers. Profiling relied on immunoSEQ multiplex PCR, and the TCRdb table lists in-frame clones only, not all of them. This table has approximately 200,000 clones, 74% appearing once. Material: PBMCs. The receptors stem from a woman younger than 45 in good health and CMV-seropositive.

This clone appeared a few times. V gene TRBV9 combines with J gene TRBJ2-5; D is perhaps TRBD2 (6 bases). V was cut by 0 bases and J by 5 bases, with 14 bases left in between. This CDR3 region has 15 residues. Germline assignment: CDR1 SGDLS and CDR2 YYNGEE. DNA for the CDR3: TGTGCCAGCAGCGTAGAAACGGGAGCAGGTGAGACCCAGTACTTC. It yields the protein CASSVETGAGETQYF.

This clone was recorded a few times. The chain joins TRBV4-1 to TRBJ2-2; 10 nucleotides align to TRBD2. CDR3 length equals 18 residues. Per germline, CDR1 MGHRA and CDR2 YSYEKL. Trimming took 3 bases from V and 1 from J; bases not matched to a gene: 8. The CDR3 sequence: CASSQPPLAGENTGELFF. In DNA, the CDR3 is TGCGCCAGCAGCCAGCCCCCCCTAGCGGGAGAGAACACCGGGGAGCTGTTTTTT.

The V call is TRBV5-1, the J call TRBJ2-1; 11 bases are a match to TRBD2. CDR1 and CDR2 (germline): SGHRS, YFSETQ. The CDR3 loop spans 15 amino acids. Trimming took 9 bases from V and 8 from J; bases not matched to a gene: 13. CDR3 region: CATSQTSGMWDEQFF. The CDR3 bases are TGCGCCACGTCCCAGACTAGCGGGATGTGGGATGAGCAGTTCTTC.

The CDR3 is CASSPITPSGLNEQFF. For the CDR3, the DNA is TGTGCCAGCAGCCCCATAACACCTAGCGGCCTCAATGAGCAGTTCTTC. The chain uses TRBV11-2 and TRBJ2-1; TRBD2 aligns across 7 bases. Germline CDR1 is SGHAT and CDR2 is FQNNGV. The trim removed 5 bases at V and 6 bases at J, leaving 13 bases unmatched. This CDR3 is 16 amino acids long.

This clone turned up a few times. The chain carries TRBV6-5 and TRBJ1-1; 8 nucleotides agree with TRBD1. CDR1 is MNHEY, CDR2 SVGAGI, per germline. With 5 bases clipped from V and 1 base from J, the junction kept 6 bases outside the gene matches. The CDR3 sequence is 15 residues long. DNA for the CDR3: TGTGCCAGCAGTACACCTGGGACAGGGAACACTGAAGCTTTCTTT. Protein product: CASSTPGTGNTEAFF.

J is TRBJ2-7 and V is TRBV5-1; 10 bases map to TRBD1. CDR3 length: 16 amino acids. Losses at the gene ends were 4 bases for V and 3 bases for J; bases not matched to a gene: 10. Germline V gives CDR1 SGHRS, CDR2 YFSETQ. This chain's CDR3 is CASSPVTGTGVYEQYF. As DNA, the CDR3 is TGCGCCAGCAGCCCGGTGACCGGGACAGGGGTCTACGAGCAGTACTTC. Filled out from reference TRBV5-1 and TRBJ2-7, the complete variable domain reads KAGVTQTPRYLIKTRGQQVTLSCSPISGHRSVSWYQQTPGQGLQFLFEYFSETQRNKGNFPGRFSGRQFSNSRSEMNVSTLELGDSALYLCASSPVTGTGVYEQYFGPGTRLTVT.

This sequence joins TRBV15 and TRBJ2-1, with D possibly matching TRBD2 (5 bases). Germline-derived CDR1 and CDR2 are LNHNV and YYDKDF (reference sequence). V gave up 0 bases and J gave up 6 bases, with 12 bases separating them. The CDR3 is made up of 15 amino acids. CDR3 protein: CATSRDRHAGNEQFF. The CDR3 DNA is TGTGCCACCAGCAGAGATCGACACGCGGGCAATGAGCAGTTCTTC.

The chain is built from TRBV7-8 and TRBJ2-1; TRBD2 aligns across 14 bases. V trimming: 5 bases; J trimming: 5 bases; junction bases outside the gene matches: 5. The germline V gene has CDR1 SGHVS and CDR2 FQNEAQ. The CDR3 contains 16 residues. CDR3 protein: CASSTRTSGRNNEQFF. The CDR3 coding sequence is TGTGCCAGCAGCACCCGGACTAGCGGGAGGAACAATGAGCAGTTCTTC.

This chain's CDR3 is CASRPGQGRHTIYF. CDR3 nucleotides: TGTGCCAGCAGACCGGGACAGGGGAGACACACCATATATTTT. The rearrangement links TRBV6-1 to TRBJ1-3; 10 bases match TRBD1. The CDR3 is made up of 14 amino acids. Looked up from germline, CDR1 is MNHNS and CDR2 is SASEGT. J gave up 8 bases and V 6 bases, and 7 bases lay outside the gene matches.

The chain is built from TRBV5-1 and TRBJ2-5, with D hard to call. Germline CDR1 is SGHRS and CDR2 is YFSETQ. The length of the CDR3 is 13 residues. V lost 0 bases to trimming and J lost 5 bases, with 8 bases between them. In DNA, the CDR3 is TGCGCCAGCAGCTTGGCTTTCGGGGAGACCCAGTACTTC. It is translated as CASSLAFGETQYF.

The CDR3 region has the DNA TGTGCCAGTAGTATAGGACAGGGACGGGAGACCCAGTACTTC. Translated: CASSIGQGRETQYF. J is TRBJ2-5 and V is TRBV19; TRBD1 agrees at 7 bases. The CDR3 sequence is 14 residues long. Trimming removed 1 base from V and 5 bases from J; junction bases left unmatched: 4. CDR1 and CDR2 (germline): LNHDA, SQIVND (reference sequence).

The chain joins TRBV28 to TRBJ1-2; D is possibly TRBD1 (5 bases). The CDR3 is 12 amino acids. The germline V gene encodes CDR1 MDHEN and CDR2 SYDVKM. V lost 5 bases and J lost 5, with 9 bases in between. In DNA, the CDR3 is TGTGCCAGCAGTGTGACAGTTTATGGCTACACCTTC. Amino acid sequence: CASSVTVYGYTF.

This clone has more than one count but fewer than ten. V is TRBV11-2 and J is TRBJ1-2; a weak D match, TRBD1 (5 bases). CDR1 is SGHAT and CDR2 is FQNNGV in the germline V gene. This CDR3 region has 15 residues. The V gene lost 1 base and the J gene lost 4 bases, with 13 bases spanning the gap. The CDR3 DNA is TGTGCCAGCAGCTTAGGGCTTTTCGGGGGCTATGGCTACACCTTC. Translated: CASSLGLFGGYGYTF.

Details on this clone: This same CDR3 is encoded by further DNA sequences in the sample. V and J are TRBV27 and TRBJ2-1, with 10 bases fitting TRBD2. The CDR3 consists of 17 residues. Looked up from germline, CDR1 is MNHEY and CDR2 is SMNVEV (reference sequence). Trimming at V came to 4 bases and at J to 5 bases, leaving 11 bases not matched to a gene. This CDR3 is CASSWMGLAGGNNEQFF. The CDR3 nucleotides are TGTGCCAGCAGTTGGATGGGATTAGCGGGGGGAAACAATGAGCAGTTCTTC.

The rearrangement links TRBV18 to TRBJ2-7, with a possible D match to TRBD1 (6 bases). Trimming removed 5 bases at V and 4 bases at J, with 15 bases between. The CDR3 covers 14 residues. The V gene's germline CDR1 is KGHSH and CDR2 LQKENI. The chain's CDR3 is CASSSATGPYEQYF. The CDR3 coding sequence is TGTGCCAGCTCATCTGCGACAGGCCCTTACGAGCAGTACTTC.

This rearrangement joins TRBV4-2 to TRBJ2-1, with 11 bases fitting TRBD2. V gave up 3 bases and J gave up 5 bases; unmatched junction bases: 6. The CDR3 spans 16 residues. The germline CDR1 and CDR2 sequences are LGHNA and YNFKEQ. The CDR3 DNA reads TGTGCCAGCAGCCATGTCGGGACTAGCGGTAACAATGAGCAGTTCTTC. Protein sequence: CASSHVGTSGNNEQFF.

V and J are TRBV5-1 and TRBJ1-2; D remains unclear. With 0 bases removed from V and 8 bases from J, the gap between germline ends came to 11 bases. CDR3 length: 13 residues. Germline lookup yields CDR1 SGHRS and CDR2 YFSETQ. In nucleotides, the CDR3 is TGCGCCAGCAGCTTGGCCAGTTGGCAGGGCTACACCTTC. Its protein is CASSLASWQGYTF.

This clone was recorded once. V and J are TRBV11-2 and TRBJ1-2; no reliable D call. This CDR3 is built from 16 residues. Trimming took off 1 base at V and 4 bases at J, with 16 bases between the two ends. Germline V gives CDR1 SGHAT, CDR2 FQNNGV. CDR3 region: CASSLGGSGQPYGYTF. CDR3 nucleotide sequence: TGTGCCAGCAGCTTAGGGGGTAGCGGGCAGCCCTATGGCTACACCTTC.

The rearrangement uses TRBV5-1 and TRBJ1-4; 8 bases line up with TRBD1. Germline V gene sequence: CDR1 SGHRS, CDR2 YFSETQ. The CDR3 is 14 amino acids. V was pared by 3 bases and J by 8 bases, with 6 bases of the junction left unmatched. The CDR3 is CASSSTGGEEKLFF. CDR3 bases: TGCGCCAGCAGCTCAACAGGGGGGGAAGAAAAACTGTTTTTT.

The chain is built from TRBV25-1 and TRBJ1-4, with TRBD1 matching over 7 bases. In germline, CDR1 is MGHDK, CDR2 SYGVNS. This CDR3 has 15 amino acids. Trimming at V came to 3 bases and at J to 1 base, leaving 2 bases not matched to a gene. The CDR3 spells CASSDPGGTNEKLFF. As DNA, the CDR3 is TGTGCCAGCAGTGACCCAGGGGGAACTAATGAAAAACTGTTTTTT.

This chain links TRBV14 with TRBJ1-2, with D maybe TRBD1 (6 bases). CDR3 length: 17 residues. Trimming shortened V by 0 bases and J by 2 bases, and 16 bases separated the two germline ends. CDR1 is SGHDN, CDR2 FVKESK, per germline. The CDR3 loop reads CASSQDPQTGLNYGYTF. In DNA, the CDR3 is TGTGCCAGCAGCCAAGATCCGCAGACAGGATTAAACTATGGCTACACCTTC.

The chain joins TRBV29-1 to TRBJ1-2, with D possibly being TRBD1 (6 bases). CDR1 SQVTM and CDR2 ANQGSEA come from the germline V gene. CDR3 length equals 13 residues. Between the trimmed V and J ends, which lost 6 bases and 9 bases, there was a span of 20 bases. The CDR3 is CSVKKDSLIRYTF. CDR3 DNA sequence: TGCAGCGTAAAAAAGGACAGCCTGATACGCTACACCTTC.

The V gene is TRBV2, the J gene TRBJ1-2, with 9 bases fitting TRBD1. This CDR3 comprises 15 residues. V was clipped by 5 bases and J by 6 bases; unmatched bases: 10. Per the germline V gene, CDR1 is SNHLY and CDR2 is FYNNEI. CDR3 nucleotides: TGTGCCAGCAGTTCCCCGGGACAGGGTGAGGATGGCTACACCTTC. This translates into CASSSPGQGEDGYTF.

The genes are TRBV19 and TRBJ2-1, with 7 bases matching TRBD2. The CDR3 runs 15 residues. The junction had 10 bases not matched to a gene; V was cut back by 8 bases and J by 3 bases. Germline lookup yields CDR1 LNHDA and CDR2 SQIVND (reference sequence). Written as DNA, the CDR3 is TGTGCCAGTTCTACCGTGGGCGGGAGCTACAATGAGCAGTTCTTC. Translated: CASSTVGGSYNEQFF. The variable domain in full, with the rest retrieved from reference TRBV19 and TRBJ2-1, is DGGITQSPKYLFRKEGQNVTLSCEQNLNHDAMYWYRQDPGQGLRLIYYSQIVNDFQKGDIAEGYSVSREKKESFPLTVTSAQKNPTAFYLCASSTVGGSYNEQFFGPGTRLTVL.